This T cell receptor beta chain originates from a study of patients and donors after allogeneic stem cell transplantation. TCRdb re-derived calls from the RT-PCR reads in MiXCR, one entry per CDR3 protein. The repertoire holds hundreds of thousands of distinct CDR3 sequences, with around 15% as singletons. Sample: blood, either unsorted or a sorted T cell fraction (not recorded which). This clonotype originated in a human donor who was either an allogeneic HSCT recipient or a stem cell or donor lymphocyte infusion donor (not recorded which). It is not recorded whose cells these are; they may come from a transplant donor.

The CDR3: CASSSWSIYEQYF. DNA of the CDR3: TGTGCCAGCTCATCATGGTCGATCTACGAGCAGTACTTC. V and J are TRBV18 and TRBJ2-7; D gene ambiguous. The germline gives CDR1 KGHSH, CDR2 LQKENI. Trimming cost V 5 bases and J 3 bases, with 11 bases left between them. The CDR3 is 13 amino acids.